This T cell receptor beta chain came from a study of cytomegalovirus exposure and HLA in healthy donors. Study in general: Most donors, 70% to 85% of 350 to 450 genotyped, fell in the Caucasian-associated ancestry cluster.

In regard to this clone: The antigen is undetermined. One end of the junction does not line up with germline, which may come from a read error.

The primer mix had 60 Vbeta and 13 Jbeta primers. Original methodology: In a later analysis, the count reached 75 million to 90 million unique TCR beta chains, with about 9.9 million shared. Profiling relied on immunoSEQ multiplex PCR, and the TCRdb table lists in-frame clones only, not all of them. V and J calls and clone size are copied from that table; D and trimming were computed from the DNA. The table lists roughly 140,000 clones, roughly 75% of them singletons, with about 1.3% in the top ten. Regarding the study as a whole: The productive fraction for most TCR beta V segments was about 90% or about 30% in an earlier analysis. Researchers reported in a later analysis that a missense DCLRE1C variant was tied to TCR beta V- and J-gene trimming.

The receptor was derived from a man in his late teens or twenties in good health and CMV-seronegative. The sequencing input was PBMCs.

CDR3 nucleotides: TGTGCTAGTGCCCCATGGAGGAGCTTT. Its protein is CASAPWRSF. The V gene is TRBV12-5, the J gene TRBJ1-1; D gene uncertain. This CDR3 has 9 residues. Germline V CDR1 and CDR2: LGHNT, FRNRAP.